A single sample gave rise to the 18 T cell receptor beta chains below, sequenced in a study of blood T cell repertoires in COVID-19 (dated by TCRdb to 2018 to 2021). Library construction relied on the immunoSEQ multiplex PCR assay. What TCRdb holds here is the immuneACCESS table cut down to in-frame rearrangements. Part of the clones is not present; checked against another copy, under half of the missing clones reflect an unresolved V gene, and the others are unexplained. The sample table records about 50,000 clones; roughly 87% of these occur just once. 15% to 20% of the sample lies in the top ten. Sequencing input: peripheral blood. Receptors originate from a human donor with active COVID-19. The donor label of this sample is uncertain.

This chain links TRBV6-4 with TRBJ1-6; 9 bases map to TRBD1. V lost 6 bases to trimming and J lost 11 bases; unmatched junction nucleotides: 11. CDR3 size: 15 residues. Germline CDR1 reads MRHNA; CDR2 reads SNTAGT. The CDR3 DNA reads TGTGCCAGCAGCCTTGGGACAGGGCTTCAGACACCCCTCCACTTT. Encoded protein: CASSLGTGLQTPLHF.

The V call is TRBV4-3, the J call TRBJ2-7; D possibly corresponds to TRBD1 (5 bases). This CDR3 region has 14 residues. V dropped 1 base and J dropped 3 bases, with 10 bases sitting between them. Germline CDR1 LGHNA, CDR2 YSLEER. CDR3: CASSQVGDSYEQYF. The CDR3 DNA reads TGCGCCAGCAGCCAAGTTGGTGACAGCTACGAGCAGTACTTC.

The CDR3 loop reads CASSRRTSGGRVLIDTQYF. DNA of the CDR3: TGTGCCAGCAGCCGCCGGACTAGCGGGGGGCGCGTGTTGATAGATACGCAGTATTTT. The rearrangement uses TRBV4-2 and TRBJ2-3, with 14 bases identical to TRBD2. Trimming at V came to 4 bases and at J to 5 bases, leaving 14 bases not matched to a gene. The CDR3 is 19 amino acids. Germline V CDR1 and CDR2: LGHNA, YNFKEQ.

This rearrangement joins TRBV7-8 to TRBJ1-2; D is possibly TRBD1 (5 bases). The germline V gene encodes CDR1 SGHVS and CDR2 FQNEAQ. The germline V and J ends were trimmed by 1 base and 8 bases, with 17 bases remaining between them. The CDR3 has 15 residues. The CDR3 loop reads CASSLEVAGDSGYTF. CDR3 DNA: TGTGCCAGCAGCTTAGAAGTAGCGGGGGATAGCGGCTACACCTTC. Full variable domain (missing parts from reference TRBV7-8 and TRBJ1-2): GAGVSQSPRYKVAKRGQDVALRCDPISGHVSLFWYQQALGQGPEFLTYFQNEAQLDKSGLPSDRFFAERPEGSVSTLKIQRTQQEDSAVYLCASSLEVAGDSGYTFGSGTRLTVV.

This clone was seen a handful of times. The chain joins TRBV18 to TRBJ2-3; D uncertain. The germline V gene encodes CDR1 KGHSH and CDR2 LQKENI. This CDR3 contains 17 residues. V was clipped by 2 bases and J by 0 bases, with 15 bases between them. CDR3: CASSPRNPGTSTDTQYF. DNA for the CDR3: TGTGCCAGCTCACCAAGAAATCCAGGTACTAGCACAGATACGCAGTATTTT.

This CDR3 is CASSLGLGVETQYF. CDR3 nucleotide sequence: TGTGCCAGCAGCTTGGGACTAGGAGTAGAGACCCAGTACTTC. The chain uses TRBV5-4 and TRBJ2-5, with D tentatively TRBD2 (6 bases). Trimming shortened V by 0 bases and J by 4 bases, and 10 bases separated the two germline ends. The CDR3 totals 14 residues. The V gene's germline CDR1 is SGHNT and CDR2 YYREEE (reference sequence).

The chain recombines TRBV27 with TRBJ2-7; weak D call: TRBD2 (5 bases). Germline CDR1 MNHEY, CDR2 SMNVEV (reference sequence). The CDR3 is made up of 11 amino acids. Trimming left V 2 bases short and J 6 bases short, with 5 bases between. Written as DNA, the CDR3 is TGTGCCAGCAGTTTAGGGAGCGAGCAGTACTTC. Amino acids: CASSLGSEQYF.

J is TRBJ2-1 and V is TRBV19; D is perhaps TRBD2 (6 bases). V lost 2 bases and J lost 6, with 14 bases in between. Germline-derived CDR1 and CDR2 are LNHDA and SQIVND (reference sequence). The CDR3 has 15 residues. As DNA, the CDR3 is TGTGCCAGTAGTATAACCGGGGGAGTCTCCAATGAGCAGTTCTTC. Protein: CASSITGGVSNEQFF.

The chain couples TRBV20-1 to TRBJ2-1; 10 bases are shared with TRBD2. The CDR3 runs 17 residues. From germline, CDR1 is DFQATT and CDR2 SNEGSKA (reference sequence). Losses at the gene ends were 3 bases for V and 4 bases for J; bases not matched to a gene: 12. CDR3 sequence: CSASRPSGGFLYNEQFF. The CDR3 DNA follows: TGCAGTGCTAGTCGTCCTAGCGGGGGCTTTCTTTACAATGAGCAGTTCTTC.

This clone was seen more than once but under ten times. The V gene is TRBV20-1, the J gene TRBJ1-2, with D maybe TRBD1 (5 bases). The V end was cut by 3 bases, the J end by 7 bases, with 12 bases between. The CDR3 has 12 residues. CDR1 is DFQATT, CDR2 SNEGSKA, per germline (reference sequence). The CDR3 reads CSASIFDSGYTF. CDR3 DNA sequence: TGCAGTGCTAGTATATTCGACAGTGGCTACACCTTC.

The chain joins TRBV27 to TRBJ1-2, with TRBD1 as a possible D gene (5 bases). Deletions cut 7 bases from V and 4 bases from J, with 16 bases between. The CDR3 loop spans 14 amino acids. Germline V gene sequence: CDR1 MNHEY, CDR2 SMNVEV (reference sequence). As DNA, the CDR3 is TGTGCCAGCACCCCAGGGAGGGGATCCTATGGCTACACCTTC. Amino acids: CASTPGRGSYGYTF.

This rearrangement joins TRBV29-1 to TRBJ2-2, with 9 bases aligning to TRBD1. Germline V gene lookup returns CDR1 SQVTM and CDR2 ANQGSEA. Unmatched junction bases numbered 15, after V lost 7 bases and J lost 6 bases. The CDR3 contains 16 residues. The CDR3 here is CSAWDPGRQGAGELFF. CDR3 in DNA: TGCAGCGCCTGGGACCCAGGCCGACAGGGGGCCGGGGAGCTGTTTTTT.

The gene calls are TRBV14 and TRBJ2-4, with D tentatively TRBD2 (5 bases). V lost 3 bases and J 2 bases, leaving 11 bases between the germline ends. There are 15 residues in the CDR3. Germline-derived CDR1 and CDR2 are SGHDN and FVKESK. In DNA form, the CDR3 reads TGTGCCAGCAGCCACCCCTCGGGGACCAAAAACATTCAGTACTTC. It is translated as CASSHPSGTKNIQYF.

The V gene is TRBV7-6, the J gene TRBJ2-2; D remains ambiguous. CDR1 and CDR2 from the germline V gene are SGHVS and FNYEAQ. The CDR3 has 12 amino acids. The V end lost 5 bases, the J end lost 7 bases, and 8 bases lay between the germline ends. The CDR3 nucleotides read TGTGCCAGCAGCCTCTCCGGCGGGGAGCTGTTTTTT. This encodes CASSLSGGELFF.

The V and J genes are TRBV4-2 and TRBJ2-7; a weak D match, TRBD2 (5 bases). The CDR3 contains 14 residues. V was cut by 4 bases and J by 7 bases, with 17 bases left in between. In germline, CDR1 is LGHNA, CDR2 YNFKEQ. CDR3 sequence reads: CASSRRLQEGEQYF. The CDR3 DNA is TGTGCCAGCAGCCGTCGACTTCAAGAGGGAGAGCAGTACTTC.

The chain recombines TRBV15 with TRBJ1-1; D perhaps matches TRBD1 (6 bases). CDR1 and CDR2 from the germline V gene are LNHNV and YYDKDF (reference sequence). This CDR3 has 20 amino acids. V lost 1 base to trimming and J lost 4 bases, with 28 bases between them. The CDR3 sequence is CATSRVGDRRGAQQGTEAFF. The CDR3 region has the DNA TGTGCCACCAGCAGAGTGGGGGACCGACGGGGGGCTCAGCAGGGCACTGAAGCTTTCTTT.

This chain joins TRBV7-2 and TRBJ1-1; no firm D call. CDR3 length equals 14 residues. Germline loops: CDR1 SGHTA, CDR2 FQGNSA. The ends were cut back, 5 bases at V and 7 bases at J, with 17 bases in the middle. The DNA of the CDR3 is TGTGCCAGCAGCCCGGTGCGGGTCGGAAGTGAAGCTTTCTTT. Translated: CASSPVRVGSEAFF.

The chain is built from TRBV4-3 and TRBJ1-4; D is possibly TRBD1 (5 bases). CDR1 is LGHNA and CDR2 is YSLEER in the germline V gene. V was shortened by 3 bases and J by 5 bases, with 10 bases between the two germline ends. The CDR3 loop spans 14 amino acids. The CDR3 here is CASSQTDLNEKLFF. CDR3 coding DNA: TGCGCCAGCAGCCAGACAGACCTGAATGAAAAACTGTTTTTT.